This T cell receptor beta chain was captured by sequencing in a study of cytomegalovirus exposure and HLA in healthy donors. This PCR relied on a set of 60 Vbeta primers and 13 Jbeta primers. The protocol was immunoSEQ multiplex PCR, while the TCRdb copy is restricted to in-frame clones and leaves out a portion. Of 90,000 to 100,000 clones in the sample, around 66% are singletons; the top ten hold 3.9%. The CDR3 covers 15 residues. V lost 1 base to trimming and J lost 0 bases, with 8 bases between them. CDR1 and CDR2 (germline): SGHRS, YFSETQ. The sequencing sample was made of PBMCs. V is TRBV5-1 and J is TRBJ2-1; perhaps TRBD1 as D (6 bases). This sequence was found in a man aged 25 to 40 in good health and CMV-seronegative. CDR3 sequence: CASSLYRDSYNEQFF. The CDR3 DNA follows: TGCGCCAGCAGCTTGTACAGGGACTCCTACAATGAGCAGTTCTTC.